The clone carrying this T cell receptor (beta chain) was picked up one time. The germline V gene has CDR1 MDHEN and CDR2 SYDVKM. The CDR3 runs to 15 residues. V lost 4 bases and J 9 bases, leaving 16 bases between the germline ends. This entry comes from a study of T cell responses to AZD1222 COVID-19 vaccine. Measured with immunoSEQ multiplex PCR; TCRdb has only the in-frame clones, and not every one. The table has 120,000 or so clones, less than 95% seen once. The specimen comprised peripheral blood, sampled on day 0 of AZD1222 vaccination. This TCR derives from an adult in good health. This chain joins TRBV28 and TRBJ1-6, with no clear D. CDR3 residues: CASSSLRGLPSPLHF. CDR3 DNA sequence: TGTGCCAGCAGTTCTTTAAGAGGTTTGCCTTCACCCCTCCACTTT.